The clone carrying this T cell receptor (beta chain) turned up a few times. What it binds is not known. A read error may account for a junction end that differs from germline. The data belong to a study of Graves' ophthalmopathy and Graves' hyperthyroidism. RNA transcripts served as template for amplifying TCR beta CDR3 sequences. Second-round multiplex PCR followed a first-round RT-PCR using HTBI primers. In TCRdb, the multiplex PCR reads were re-called with MiXCR into one record per CDR3 protein. The sample holds 900,000 to 1,200,000 distinct CDR3 sequences, about 40% seen once. Broader study findings: Blood also held most thyroid clonotypes expanded above 0.001 frequency.

This CDR3 has 16 amino acids. CDR1 and CDR2 (germline): ENHRY, SYGVKD. Sequenced input: peripheral blood or thyroid tissue (not recorded which). This sequence originates from an adult man with Graves' hyperthyroidism. V gene TRBV10-3 combines with J gene TRBJ2-2; TRBD1 matches 12 bases. DNA for the CDR3: TGTGCCAGCAGTTACTCACGGGACAGGGGGCGCGGGGAGCTGTTTTTT. Protein sequence: CASSYSRDRGRGELFF.